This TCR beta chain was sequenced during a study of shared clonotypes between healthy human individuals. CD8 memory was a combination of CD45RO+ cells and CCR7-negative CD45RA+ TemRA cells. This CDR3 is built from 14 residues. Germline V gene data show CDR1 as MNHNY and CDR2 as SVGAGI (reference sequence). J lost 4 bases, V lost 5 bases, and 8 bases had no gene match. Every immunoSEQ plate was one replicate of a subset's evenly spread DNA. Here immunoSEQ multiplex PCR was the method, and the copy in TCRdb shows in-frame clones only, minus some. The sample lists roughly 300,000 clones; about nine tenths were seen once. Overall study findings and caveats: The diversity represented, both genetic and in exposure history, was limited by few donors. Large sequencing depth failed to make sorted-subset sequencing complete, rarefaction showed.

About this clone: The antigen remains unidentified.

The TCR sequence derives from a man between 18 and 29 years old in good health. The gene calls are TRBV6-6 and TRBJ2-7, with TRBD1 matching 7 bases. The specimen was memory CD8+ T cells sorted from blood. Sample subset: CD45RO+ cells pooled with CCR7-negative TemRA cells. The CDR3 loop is CASSGGQLWYEQYF. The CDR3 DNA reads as TGTGCCAGCAGTGGGGGACAGCTCTGGTACGAGCAGTACTTC.